The source of this TCR beta chain is a study of CD8+ T cells in alopecia areata. The wider study: Severity of treated patients was scored by affected scalp percentage. Overall study results and limits: Among the cells sequenced in scalp samples are also the resident alphabeta T cells of normal skin. Just one nonresponder means the tie between baseline CD8+ expansion and response stays uncertain.

Treatment denoted: oral pan-JAK inhibitor, 5-10 mg twice daily. Extraction of RNA preceded its reverse transcription into cDNA, which served as the sequencing template. Profiled with immunoSEQ multiplex PCR; TCRdb holds only in-frame clones, not every one. The sample carries 270,000 or so clones, roughly 60% recorded once. On this clone itself: The antigen is undetermined.

This CDR3 has 14 residues. Germline trimming cut 4 bases from V and 8 bases from J; bases unmatched to any gene: 10. Germline V gene lookup returns CDR1 SGDLS and CDR2 YYNGEE. This sequence was found in a human donor with alopecia areata. The J gene is TRBJ1-2, the V gene TRBV9, with 8 positions matching TRBD1. Sequenced material: CD4+ T cells sorted from blood, taken at week 24, from a patient treated with tofacitinib. CDR3 nucleotide sequence: TGTGCCAGCAGCCCCAGGACAGGGCAGGGCGGCTACACCTTC. It translates to CASSPRTGQGGYTF.